What follows are 19 T cell receptor beta chains derived from one specimen sequenced in a study of shared clonotypes between healthy human individuals (dated by TCRdb to 2020 to 2021). Library preparation employed the immunoSEQ multiplex PCR assay. This immuneACCESS table, as held by TCRdb, lists in-frame sequences with V and J called but not all clones. Of the missing ones, under half trace to an unresolved V gene in checked studies; the others have no known cause. This sample has under 2,000,000 clones in its table, and roughly 95% of those were observed once. The biggest ten clones account for 1.2% of the sample. For the CD8 naive samples, CD45RO-negative cells were positively selected for CCR7, yielding a CD45RA+CCR7+ population from which TemRA cells were excluded. Material: naive CD8+ T cells sorted from blood. The sample's cell subset or site label, decoded: CD45RA+CCR7+. These receptors came from a man aged 18 to 29 in good health.

The J gene is TRBJ1-2, the V gene TRBV9; D perhaps matches TRBD1 (6 bases). The CDR3 totals 16 residues. Germline V gives CDR1 SGDLS, CDR2 YYNGEE. V was cut by 3 bases and J by 2 bases, with 17 bases left in between. The CDR3 reads CASSDQNREANYGYTF. The CDR3 DNA sequence: TGTGCCAGCAGCGATCAAAACAGGGAAGCAAACTATGGCTACACCTTC.

The CDR3 protein is CASSYGTSNPYEQYF. The CDR3 DNA sequence: TGCGCCAGCAGCTACGGGACTAGCAACCCCTACGAGCAGTACTTC. This chain joins TRBV4-1 and TRBJ2-7; 9 bases match TRBD2. With V trimmed by 5 bases and J by 2 bases, 7 bases remained unmatched. Germline CDR1 reads MGHRA; CDR2 reads YSYEKL. The length of the CDR3 is 15 residues.

This chain links TRBV6-6 with TRBJ1-4, with D possibly being TRBD1 (5 bases). From germline, CDR1 is MNHNY and CDR2 SVGAGI (reference sequence). V was pared by 0 bases and J by 6 bases, with 14 bases between. The CDR3 is 16 amino acids. The CDR3 DNA reads as TGTGCCAGCAGTTACTCTGCCGGGTTAGGGGATGAAAAACTGTTTTTT. Encoded protein: CASSYSAGLGDEKLFF.

The gene calls are TRBV2 and TRBJ1-3, with D hard to call. Trimming pared 6 bases from V and 3 bases from J, leaving 15 bases between. The germline V gene encodes CDR1 SNHLY and CDR2 FYNNEI. The CDR3 sequence is 15 residues long. DNA of the CDR3: TGTGCCAGCAGGGAGGGAATGGGGATTGGAAACACCATATATTTT. Translated: CASREGMGIGNTIYF.

The chain employs TRBV11-3 and TRBJ2-2; possibly TRBD1 for D (7 bases). Germline V lookup: CDR1 SGHNT, CDR2 YENEEA. There are 17 residues in the CDR3. V dropped 2 bases and J dropped 4 bases, with 17 bases sitting between them. The CDR3 DNA reads TGTGCCAGCAGCTTATGGGTCTCCCAGGGGGGCACCGGGGAGCTGTTTTTT. As protein: CASSLWVSQGGTGELFF.

With regard to this clone: Other DNA sequences in this specimen translate into the identical CDR3. The V and J genes are TRBV5-6 and TRBJ1-5; 11 bases fit TRBD1. Germline V gene data show CDR1 as SGHDT and CDR2 as YYEEEE. The CDR3 consists of 15 residues. Trimming cost V 2 bases and J 5 bases; bases outside gene matches: 3. The CDR3 nucleotides read TGTGCCAGCAGCTTTCGGGACAGGGGGGATCAGCCCCAGCATTTT. Protein sequence: CASSFRDRGDQPQHF.

The chain uses TRBV5-4 and TRBJ2-2; no firm D call. V was clipped by 3 bases and J by 3 bases, with 6 bases between them. This CDR3 has 13 residues. Germline V gene sequence: CDR1 SGHNT, CDR2 YYREEE (reference sequence). CDR3 bases: TGTGCCAGCAGCTCCCAAGACACCGGGGAGCTGTTTTTT. Translated: CASSSQDTGELFF.

Note on this clone: This CDR3 is also generated by other DNA sequences in the sample. J is TRBJ2-1 and V is TRBV30; 7 bases match TRBD2. The V gene end was trimmed by 0 bases and the J gene end by 7 bases; junction bases not matched to a gene: 3. CDR1 is GTSNPN, CDR2 SVGIG, per germline (reference sequence). The CDR3 runs to 13 residues. CDR3 protein: CAWSVWGGNEQFF. CDR3 DNA sequence: TGTGCCTGGAGTGTGTGGGGAGGGAATGAGCAGTTCTTC.

The V call is TRBV19, the J call TRBJ1-5; no clear D gene. There are 13 residues in the CDR3. Germline lookup yields CDR1 LNHDA and CDR2 SQIVND (reference sequence). Trimming removed 5 bases at V and 1 base at J, with 6 bases between. The CDR3 DNA sequence: TGTGCCAGTAGTCCCAAGAGCAATCAGCCCCAGCATTTT. This translates into CASSPKSNQPQHF.

The chain is built from TRBV29-1 and TRBJ2-7; 8 nucleotides line up with TRBD1. CDR1 is SQVTM and CDR2 is ANQGSEA in the germline V gene. This CDR3 region has 13 residues. V trimming: 7 bases; J trimming: 5 bases; junction bases outside the gene matches: 10. The DNA of the CDR3 is TGCAGCGCCAGGACAGGGAGAAGCCACGAGCAGTACTTC. Protein product: CSARTGRSHEQYF.

The chain uses TRBV7-2 and TRBJ2-3; D uncertain. The CDR3 totals 16 residues. The germline V gene has CDR1 SGHTA and CDR2 FQGNSA. Trimming removed 1 base from V and 4 bases from J, with 15 bases in between. The CDR3 nucleotides are TGTGCCAGCAGCTTAGTTCGGGCTTTGAGTGCAGATACGCAGTATTTT. Residues: CASSLVRALSADTQYF.

The gene calls are TRBV11-2 and TRBJ2-3, with TRBD2 matching 8 bases. Germline V gene lookup returns CDR1 SGHAT and CDR2 FQNNGV. J lost 1 base, V lost 4 bases, and 4 bases had no gene match. There are 15 residues in the CDR3. Here the CDR3 reads CASSSLTSGTDTQYF. The CDR3 DNA follows: TGTGCCAGCAGCTCGCTGACTAGCGGCACAGATACGCAGTATTTT. Variable domain in full (rest from reference TRBV11-2 and TRBJ2-3): EAGVAQSPRYKIIEKRQSVAFWCNPISGHATLYWYQQILGQGPKLLIQFQNNGVVDDSQLPKDRFSAERLKGVDSTLKIQPAKLEDSAVYLCASSSLTSGTDTQYFGPGTRLTVL.

The chain couples TRBV4-2 to TRBJ2-7; 11 nucleotides line up with TRBD2. Germline V gives CDR1 LGHNA, CDR2 YNFKEQ. The junction had 1 base not matched to a gene; V was cut back by 0 bases and J by 3 bases. The CDR3 runs 15 residues. The CDR3 reads CASSQDGTSGYEQYF. In nucleotides, the CDR3 is TGTGCCAGCAGCCAAGATGGGACTAGCGGCTACGAGCAGTACTTC.

The genes are TRBV4-1 and TRBJ2-1; 11 bases are a match to TRBD2. The CDR3 sequence is 15 residues long. The germline V gene encodes CDR1 MGHRA and CDR2 YSYEKL. The ends lost 6 bases at V and 8 bases at J; junction bases unmatched: 9. The CDR3 protein is CASRAELAGADEQFF. The DNA for the CDR3 is TGCGCCAGCAGAGCGGAACTAGCGGGAGCTGATGAGCAGTTCTTC.

The J gene is TRBJ2-7, the V gene TRBV2, with a weak D call TRBD2 (6 bases). The ends were cut back, 1 base at V and 6 bases at J, with 16 bases in the middle. The CDR3 runs to 15 residues. Germline-derived CDR1 and CDR2 are SNHLY and FYNNEI. The CDR3 DNA reads TGTGCCAGCAGTGAAGGTCATAGGGAGGCGGGCGAGCAGTACTTC. Its translation: CASSEGHREAGEQYF.

This chain uses TRBV11-2 with TRBJ2-7; D may be TRBD2 (5 bases). Germline V gene lookup returns CDR1 SGHAT and CDR2 FQNNGV. Trimming removed 1 base from V and 1 base from J, with 14 bases in between. The CDR3 runs 16 residues. The DNA of the CDR3 is TGTGCCAGCAGCTTAGCATTGGACTTGACATCCTACGAGCAGTACTTC. This codes for CASSLALDLTSYEQYF.

This CDR3 reads CASSLAPGTVSTNEKLFF. Written as DNA, the CDR3 is TGTGCCAGCAGCTTAGCGCCAGGGACAGTTTCAACTAATGAAAAACTGTTTTTT. This rearrangement joins TRBV7-2 to TRBJ1-4, with TRBD1 matching 7 bases. The junction had 7 bases not matched to a gene; V was cut back by 0 bases and J by 0 bases. Germline V gene sequence: CDR1 SGHTA, CDR2 FQGNSA. The CDR3 is 18 amino acids.

The J gene is TRBJ2-7, the V gene TRBV19, with D possibly called TRBD1 or TRBD2 (5 bases each). CDR3 size: 16 residues. CDR1 LNHDA and CDR2 SQIVND come from the germline V gene (reference sequence). V dropped 7 bases and J dropped 2 bases, with 21 bases sitting between them. The DNA of the CDR3 is TGTGCCAGTACTAATAACCGGGGCAGCTTAGCCTACGAGCAGTACTTC. Amino acid sequence: CASTNNRGSLAYEQYF.

The chain links TRBV10-3 to TRBJ2-7; perhaps TRBD1 as D (6 bases). Germline V gene lookup returns CDR1 ENHRY and CDR2 SYGVKD. The germline V and J ends were trimmed by 0 bases and 0 bases, with 18 bases remaining between them. The CDR3 is 18 residues long. CDR3 coding DNA: TGTGCCATCAGTGAGTCTAGTGGCCGGGACATCTACTCCTACGAGCAGTACTTC. Its translation is CAISESSGRDIYSYEQYF.